The following is a T cell receptor (beta chain) sequence with its context. This entry comes from a study of blood T cell repertoires in COVID-19. About the study: Researchers got acute and convalescent COVID-19 samples from the United States, Italy and Spain. From T cells, B-cell-depleted T cells, or PBMCs came the material, which was cDNA or gDNA.

Per the original data handling: For nucleated cells, counts were estimated from reference gene primer amplification. Assay used: immunoSEQ multiplex PCR; TCRdb lists only in-frame clones, some missing. D and trimming were read from the DNA, whereas the V and J calls and clone size are those reported in that table. The data show 150,000 to 200,000 clones, about 88% seen once. Input material: peripheral blood. The sequence was collected from a woman aged 30 to 39 with active or convalescent COVID-19.

DNA of the CDR3: TGTGCCAGCAGCGTATTCTCTAGCGGGTCCTACGAGCAGTACTTC. This encodes CASSVFSSGSYEQYF. The chain combines TRBV9 with TRBJ2-7; TRBD2 matches 8 bases. V shed 1 base, J shed 1 base, and the junction held 4 bases outside the gene matches. The CDR3 is 15 amino acids. CDR1 and CDR2 (germline): SGDLS, YYNGEE.